The clone carrying this TCR beta chain was detected once. The antigen remains undetermined. Germline V lookup: CDR1 SGHRS, CDR2 YFSETQ. The CDR3 covers 14 residues. Deletions cut 3 bases from V and 10 bases from J, with 19 bases between. The data derive from a study of beta chain features in type 1 diabetes. Regarding the study as a whole: In every one of the four CD4+ subsets, TCRB CDR3s were moderately but significantly shorter in Type 1 diabetes patients.

The authors reverse transcribed all of the isolated RNA, so sequencing captured expressed TCRB transcripts. Assay used: immunoSEQ multiplex PCR; TCRdb lists only in-frame clones, some missing. This table has approximately 26,000 clones, 65% appearing once. The receptor comes from a woman aged 25-40 years with type 1 diabetes. The V gene is TRBV5-1, the J gene TRBJ1-1; D unclear. Specimen: Tregs from blood. CDR3 in amino acids: CASSSPGSTSIAFF. The CDR3 bases are TGCGCCAGCAGCTCACCCGGGTCGACGAGCATAGCTTTCTTT.